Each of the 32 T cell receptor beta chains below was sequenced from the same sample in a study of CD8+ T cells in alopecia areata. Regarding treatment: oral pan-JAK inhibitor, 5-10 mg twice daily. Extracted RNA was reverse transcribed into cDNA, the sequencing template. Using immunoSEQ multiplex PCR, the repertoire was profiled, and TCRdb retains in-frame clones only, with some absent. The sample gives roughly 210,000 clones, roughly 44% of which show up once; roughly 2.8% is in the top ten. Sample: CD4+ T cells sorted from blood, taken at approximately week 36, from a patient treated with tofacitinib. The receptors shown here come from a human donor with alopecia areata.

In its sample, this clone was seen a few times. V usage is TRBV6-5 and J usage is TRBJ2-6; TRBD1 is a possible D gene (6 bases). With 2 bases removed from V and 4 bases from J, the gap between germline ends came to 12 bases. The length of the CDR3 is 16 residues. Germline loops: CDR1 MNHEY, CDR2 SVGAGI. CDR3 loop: CASSYRRGTGANVLTF. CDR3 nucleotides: TGTGCCAGCAGTTACCGCAGGGGCACGGGGGCCAACGTCCTGACTTTC.

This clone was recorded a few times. The CDR3 protein is CASRPRTLNYGYTF. In DNA, the CDR3 is TGTGCCAGCAGGCCCAGGACCCTTAACTATGGCTACACCTTC. The gene calls are TRBV6-5 and TRBJ1-2; D gene unclear. The CDR3 loop spans 14 amino acids. The V and J ends lost 6 bases and 1 base respectively, with 12 bases between them. Germline CDR1 MNHEY, CDR2 SVGAGI.

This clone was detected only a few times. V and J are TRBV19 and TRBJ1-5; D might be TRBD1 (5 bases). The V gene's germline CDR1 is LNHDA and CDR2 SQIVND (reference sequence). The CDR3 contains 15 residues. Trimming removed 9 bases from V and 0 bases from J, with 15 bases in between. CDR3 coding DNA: TGTGCCAGCACGCAGGCGGGGGTTAGCAATCAGCCCCAGCATTTT. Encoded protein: CASTQAGVSNQPQHF.

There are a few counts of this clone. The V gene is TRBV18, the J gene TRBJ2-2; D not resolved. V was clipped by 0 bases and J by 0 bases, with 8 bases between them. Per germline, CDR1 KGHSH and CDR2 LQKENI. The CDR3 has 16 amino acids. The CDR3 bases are TGTGCCAGCTCACCACCGACCAGAGCGAACACCGGGGAGCTGTTTTTT. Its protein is CASSPPTRANTGELFF.

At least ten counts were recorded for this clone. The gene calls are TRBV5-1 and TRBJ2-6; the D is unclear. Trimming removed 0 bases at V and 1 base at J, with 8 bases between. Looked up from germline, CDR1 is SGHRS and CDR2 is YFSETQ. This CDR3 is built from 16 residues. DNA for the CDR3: TGCGCCAGCAGCTTGGCAACCGCATCTGGGGCCAACGTCCTGACTTTC. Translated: CASSLATASGANVLTF.

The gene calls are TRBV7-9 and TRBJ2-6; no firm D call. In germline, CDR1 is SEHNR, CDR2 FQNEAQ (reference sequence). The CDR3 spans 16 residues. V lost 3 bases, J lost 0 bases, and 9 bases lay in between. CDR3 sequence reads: CASSFSADSGANVLTF. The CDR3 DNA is TGTGCCAGCAGCTTTTCAGCTGACTCTGGGGCCAACGTCCTGACTTTC.

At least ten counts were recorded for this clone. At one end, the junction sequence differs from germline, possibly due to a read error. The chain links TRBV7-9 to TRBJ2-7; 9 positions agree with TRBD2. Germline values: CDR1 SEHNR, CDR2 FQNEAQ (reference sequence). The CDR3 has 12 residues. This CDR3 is CASSSRSGTSHF. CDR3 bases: TGTGCCAGCAGCTCGAGGTCCGGGACTAGCCACTTC. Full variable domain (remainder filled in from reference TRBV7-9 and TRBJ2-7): DTGVSQNPRHKITKRGQNVTFRCDPISEHNRLYWYRQTLGQGPEFLTYFQNEAQLEKSRLLSDRFSAERPKGSFSTLEIQRTEQGDSAMYLCASSSRSGTSHFGPGTRLTVT.

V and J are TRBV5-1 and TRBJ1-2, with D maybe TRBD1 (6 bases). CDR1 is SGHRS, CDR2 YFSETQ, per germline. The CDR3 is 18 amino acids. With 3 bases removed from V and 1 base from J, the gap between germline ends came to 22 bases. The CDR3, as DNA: TGCGCCAGCAGCTCGGGAAGGGGGACGCAGAGTGTTAACTATGGCTACACCTTC. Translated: CASSSGRGTQSVNYGYTF.

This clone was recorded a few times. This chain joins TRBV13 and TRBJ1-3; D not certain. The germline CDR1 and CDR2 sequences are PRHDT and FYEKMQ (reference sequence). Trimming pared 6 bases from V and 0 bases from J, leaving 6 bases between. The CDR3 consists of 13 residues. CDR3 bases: TGTGCCAGCAGACGAAACTCTGGAAACACCATATATTTT. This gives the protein CASRRNSGNTIYF.

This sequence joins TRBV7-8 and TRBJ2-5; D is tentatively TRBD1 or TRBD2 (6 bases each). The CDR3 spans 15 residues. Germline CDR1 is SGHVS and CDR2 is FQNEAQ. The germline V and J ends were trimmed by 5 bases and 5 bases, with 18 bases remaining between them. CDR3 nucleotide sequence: TGTGCCAGCAGCCCCCCACGGGGGCTGGGGGAGACCCAGTACTTC. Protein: CASSPPRGLGETQYF. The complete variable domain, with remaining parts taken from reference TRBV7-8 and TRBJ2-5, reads GAGVSQSPRYKVAKRGQDVALRCDPISGHVSLFWYQQALGQGPEFLTYFQNEAQLDKSGLPSDRFFAERPEGSVSTLKIQRTQQEDSAVYLCASSPPRGLGETQYFGPGTRLLVL.

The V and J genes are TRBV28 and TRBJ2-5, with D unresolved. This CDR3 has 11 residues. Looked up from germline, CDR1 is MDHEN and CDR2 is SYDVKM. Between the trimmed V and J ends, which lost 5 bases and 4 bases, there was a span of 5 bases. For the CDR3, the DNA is TGTGCCAGCAGTACGGGAGAGACCCAGTACTTC. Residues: CASSTGETQYF.

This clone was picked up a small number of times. CDR3 DNA sequence: TGTGCCATCAGTGAGTCTACTAGCGGGCGGGACAATGAGCAGTTCTTC. Protein sequence: CAISESTSGRDNEQFF. V and J are TRBV10-3 and TRBJ2-1; TRBD2 matches at 9 bases. This CDR3 has 16 amino acids. V shed 0 bases, J shed 5 bases, and the junction held 5 bases outside the gene matches. Germline-derived CDR1 and CDR2 are ENHRY and SYGVKD.

DNA of the CDR3: TGTGCCAGCAGCCAAGATCGACCGGGCAGCTACGAGCAGTACTTC. It yields the protein CASSQDRPGSYEQYF. The chain links TRBV14 to TRBJ2-7, with D unclear. V gave up 0 bases and J gave up 3 bases, with 12 bases separating them. CDR1 and CDR2 from the germline V gene are SGHDN and FVKESK. The CDR3 is 15 amino acids. The full variable domain, rest sourced from reference TRBV14 and TRBJ2-7, is EAGVTQFPSHSVIEKGQTVTLRCDPISGHDNLYWYRRVMGKEIKFLLHFVKESKQDESGMPNNRFLAERTGGTYSTLKVQPAELEDSGVYFCASSQDRPGSYEQYFGPGTRLTVT.

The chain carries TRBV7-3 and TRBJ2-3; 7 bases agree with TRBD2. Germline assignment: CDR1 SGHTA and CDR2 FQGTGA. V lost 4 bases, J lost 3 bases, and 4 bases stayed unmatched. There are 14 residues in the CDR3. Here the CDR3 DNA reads TGTGCCAGCAGCTATGCGGGAGCAACAGATACGCAGTATTTT. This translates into CASSYAGATDTQYF.

As DNA, the CDR3 is TGTGCCAGCAGCTTACCCCACAGGGCGAACACTGAAGCTTTCTTT. It codes for CASSLPHRANTEAFF. This sequence joins TRBV13 and TRBJ1-1, with D possibly being TRBD1 (6 bases). Germline CDR1 PRHDT, CDR2 FYEKMQ (reference sequence). V lost 2 bases and J lost 1, with 11 bases in between. CDR3 length: 15 amino acids.

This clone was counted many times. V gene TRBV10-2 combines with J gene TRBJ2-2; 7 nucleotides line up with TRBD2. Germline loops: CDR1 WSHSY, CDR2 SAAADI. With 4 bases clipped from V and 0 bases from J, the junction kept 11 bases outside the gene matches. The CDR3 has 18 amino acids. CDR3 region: CASSVASGGITNTGELFF. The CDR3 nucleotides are TGCGCCAGCAGTGTGGCTAGCGGAGGAATTACGAACACCGGGGAGCTGTTTTTT.

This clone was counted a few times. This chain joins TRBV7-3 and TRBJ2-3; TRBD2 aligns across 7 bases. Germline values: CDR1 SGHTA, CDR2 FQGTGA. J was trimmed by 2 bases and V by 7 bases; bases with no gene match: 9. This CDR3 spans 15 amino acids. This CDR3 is CASKSRGVDTDTQYF. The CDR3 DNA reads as TGTGCCAGCAAGAGTCGGGGGGTGGACACAGATACGCAGTATTTT.

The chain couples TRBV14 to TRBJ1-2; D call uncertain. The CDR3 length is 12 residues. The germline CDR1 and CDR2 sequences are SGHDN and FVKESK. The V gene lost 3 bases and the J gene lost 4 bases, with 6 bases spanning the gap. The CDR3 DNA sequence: TGTGCCAGCAGCCAGCAAAGCTATGGCTACACCTTC. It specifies CASSQQSYGYTF.

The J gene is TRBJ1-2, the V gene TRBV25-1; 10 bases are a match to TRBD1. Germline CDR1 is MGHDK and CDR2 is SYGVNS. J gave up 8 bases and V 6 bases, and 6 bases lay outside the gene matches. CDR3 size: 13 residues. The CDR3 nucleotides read TGTGCCAGCAGCGACAGGGGGCTTTTGGGCTACACCTTC. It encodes CASSDRGLLGYTF.

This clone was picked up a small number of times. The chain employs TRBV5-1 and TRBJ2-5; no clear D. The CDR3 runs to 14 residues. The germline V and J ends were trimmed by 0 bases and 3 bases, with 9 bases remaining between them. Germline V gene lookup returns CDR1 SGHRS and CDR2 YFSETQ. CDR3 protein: CASSLGSTKETQYF. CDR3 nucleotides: TGCGCCAGCAGCTTGGGTAGCACGAAAGAGACCCAGTACTTC.

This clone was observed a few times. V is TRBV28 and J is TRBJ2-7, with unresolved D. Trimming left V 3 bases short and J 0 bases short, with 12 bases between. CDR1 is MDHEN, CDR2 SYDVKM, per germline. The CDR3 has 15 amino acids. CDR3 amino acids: CASSLTGSPSYEQYF. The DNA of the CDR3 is TGTGCCAGCAGTTTGACCGGGTCCCCCTCCTACGAGCAGTACTTC.

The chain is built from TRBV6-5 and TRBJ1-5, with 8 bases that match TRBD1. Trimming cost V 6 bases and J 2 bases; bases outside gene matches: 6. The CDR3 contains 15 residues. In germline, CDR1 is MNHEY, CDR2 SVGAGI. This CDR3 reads CASRTTGVGNQPQHF. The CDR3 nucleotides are TGTGCCAGCAGAACGACAGGGGTGGGCAATCAGCCCCAGCATTTT.

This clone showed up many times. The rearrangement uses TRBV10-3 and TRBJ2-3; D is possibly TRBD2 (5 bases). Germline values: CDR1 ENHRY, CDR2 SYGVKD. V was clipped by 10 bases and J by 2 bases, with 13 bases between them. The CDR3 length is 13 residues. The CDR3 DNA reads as TGTGCCACTGGACTCCCAGCCACAGATACGCAGTATTTT. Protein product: CATGLPATDTQYF.

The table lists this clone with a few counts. CDR3 residues: CSVGMYISGANVLTF. The CDR3 DNA reads TGCAGCGTTGGTATGTACATCTCTGGGGCCAACGTCCTGACTTTC. The chain uses TRBV29-1 and TRBJ2-6; D uncertain. CDR3 length equals 15 residues. V was shortened by 4 bases and J by 0 bases, with 10 bases between the two germline ends. Looked up from germline, CDR1 is SQVTM and CDR2 is ANQGSEA.

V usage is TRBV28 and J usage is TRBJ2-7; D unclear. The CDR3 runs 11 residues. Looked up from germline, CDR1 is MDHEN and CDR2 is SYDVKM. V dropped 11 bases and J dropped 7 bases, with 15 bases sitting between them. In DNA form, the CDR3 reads TGTGCCGGCGCCTCAGGAAGGGAGCAGTACTTC. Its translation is CAGASGREQYF.

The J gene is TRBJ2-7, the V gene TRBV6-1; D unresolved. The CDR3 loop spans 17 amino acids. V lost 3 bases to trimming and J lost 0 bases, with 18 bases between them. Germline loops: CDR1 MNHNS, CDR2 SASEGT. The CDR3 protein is CASSEYWPLRSSYEQYF. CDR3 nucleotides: TGTGCCAGCAGTGAGTATTGGCCTCTGCGGAGCTCCTACGAGCAGTACTTC.

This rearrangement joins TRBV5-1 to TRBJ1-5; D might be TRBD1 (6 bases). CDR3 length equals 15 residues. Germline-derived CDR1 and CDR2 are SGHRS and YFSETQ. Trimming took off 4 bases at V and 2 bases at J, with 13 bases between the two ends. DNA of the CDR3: TGCGCCAGCAGCCTAACAGGGACGGGCAATCAGCCCCAGCATTTT. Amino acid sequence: CASSLTGTGNQPQHF. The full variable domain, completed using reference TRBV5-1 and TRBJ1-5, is KAGVTQTPRYLIKTRGQQVTLSCSPISGHRSVSWYQQTPGQGLQFLFEYFSETQRNKGNFPGRFSGRQFSNSRSEMNVSTLELGDSALYLCASSLTGTGNQPQHFGDGTRLSIL.

CDR3 in amino acids: CSAAADTQYF. The CDR3 DNA follows: TGCAGTGCCGCAGCGGATACGCAGTATTTT. The V and J genes are TRBV20-1 and TRBJ2-3; D gene uncertain. The CDR3 length is 10 residues. Germline CDR1 and CDR2: DFQATT and SNEGSKA (reference sequence). V lost 6 bases, J lost 6 bases, and 7 bases lay in between.

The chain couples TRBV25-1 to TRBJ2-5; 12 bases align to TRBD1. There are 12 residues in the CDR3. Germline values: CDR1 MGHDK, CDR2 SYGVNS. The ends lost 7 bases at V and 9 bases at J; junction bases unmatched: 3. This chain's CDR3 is CASTGTGGAQYF. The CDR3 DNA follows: TGTGCCAGCACCGGGACAGGGGGCGCCCAGTACTTC.

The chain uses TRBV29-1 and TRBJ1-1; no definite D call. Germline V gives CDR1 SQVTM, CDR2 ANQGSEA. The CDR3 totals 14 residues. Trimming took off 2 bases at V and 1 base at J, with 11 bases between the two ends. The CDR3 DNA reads TGCAGCGTTGAACCCGGCCGGGGGAACACTGAAGCTTTCTTT. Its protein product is CSVEPGRGNTEAFF.

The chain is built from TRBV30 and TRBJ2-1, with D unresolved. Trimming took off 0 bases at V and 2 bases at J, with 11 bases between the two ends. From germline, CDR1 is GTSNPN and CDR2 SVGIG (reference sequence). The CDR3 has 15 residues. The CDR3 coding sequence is TGTGCCTGGAGTGTATCTAGGCCTGCCTACAATGAGCAGTTCTTC. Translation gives CAWSVSRPAYNEQFF.

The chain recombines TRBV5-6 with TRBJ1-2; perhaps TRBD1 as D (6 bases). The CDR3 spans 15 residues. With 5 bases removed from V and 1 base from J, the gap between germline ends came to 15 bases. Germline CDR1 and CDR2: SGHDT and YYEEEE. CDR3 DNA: TGTGCCAGCAGAGGTGACAGGCGGGGTAACTATGGCTACACCTTC. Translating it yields CASRGDRRGNYGYTF.